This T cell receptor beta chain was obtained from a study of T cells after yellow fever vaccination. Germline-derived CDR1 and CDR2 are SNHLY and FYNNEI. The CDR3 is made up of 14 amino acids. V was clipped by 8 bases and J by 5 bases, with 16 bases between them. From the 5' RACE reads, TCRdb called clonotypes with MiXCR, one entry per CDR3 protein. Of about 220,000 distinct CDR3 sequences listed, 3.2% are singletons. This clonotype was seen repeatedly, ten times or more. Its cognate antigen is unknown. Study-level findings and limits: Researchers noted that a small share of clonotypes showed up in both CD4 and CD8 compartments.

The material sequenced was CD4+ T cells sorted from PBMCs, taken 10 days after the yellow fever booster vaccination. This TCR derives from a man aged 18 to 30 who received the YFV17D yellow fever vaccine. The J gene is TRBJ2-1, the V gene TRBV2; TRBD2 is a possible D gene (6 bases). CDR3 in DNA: TGTGCCAGCCGCCTATGGGGGGAGGACAATGAGCAGTTCTTC. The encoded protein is CASRLWGEDNEQFF. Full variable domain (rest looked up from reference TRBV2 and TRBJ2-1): EPEVTQTPSHQVTQMGQEVILRCVPISNHLYFYWYRQILGQKVEFLVSFYNNEISEKSEIFDDQFSVERPDGSNFTLKIRSTKLEDSAMYFCASRLWGEDNEQFFGPGTRLTVL.